The source of this T cell receptor (beta chain) is a study of blood T cell repertoires in COVID-19. Study as a whole: Acute and convalescent COVID-19 samples came from the United States, Italy and Spain.

The CDR3 spans 16 residues. CDR1 and CDR2 from the germline V gene are GTSNPN and SVGIG (reference sequence). The V and J ends lost 4 bases and 3 bases, in that order; junction bases with no gene match: 12. In the original processing: Reference gene primer amplification in the assay estimated nucleated cell counts. Measured with immunoSEQ multiplex PCR; TCRdb has only the in-frame clones, and not every one. D and trimming were read from the DNA, whereas the V and J calls and clone size are those reported in that table. The table shows 250,000 to 300,000 clones, with over 65% occurring only once. The chain joins TRBV30 to TRBJ2-7, with TRBD1 matching 10 bases. The specimen sequenced was peripheral blood. The TCR sequence derives from a man aged 60 to 75 who had recovered from COVID-19. The CDR3 DNA reads TGTGCCTGGACTACTCGCCGGGACAGGGGTCACTACGAGCAGTACTTC. Protein sequence: CAWTTRRDRGHYEQYF. The variable domain in full, with the rest retrieved from reference TRBV30 and TRBJ2-7, is SQTIHQWPATLVQPVGSPLSLECTVEGTSNPNLYWYRQAAGRGLQLLFYSVGIGQISSEVPQNLSASRPQDRQFILSSKKLLLSDSGFYLCAWTTRRDRGHYEQYFGPGTRLTVT.